The 8 T cell receptor beta chains presented below share a single source sample, sequenced in a study of blood T cell repertoires in COVID-19. TCRdb keeps only in-frame clones here, not all; method: immunoSEQ multiplex PCR. The data show approximately 230,000 clones, with nearly 90% seen just once and approximately 2.2% held by the top ten. The sequencing input was peripheral blood. Receptors originate from a woman aged 40 to 49 who had recovered from COVID-19.

The chain uses TRBV7-9 and TRBJ1-2; TRBD1 agrees at 10 bases. Looked up from germline, CDR1 is SEHNR and CDR2 is FQNEAQ (reference sequence). This CDR3 region has 17 residues. V shed 1 base and J 6 bases; nucleotides not matched to a gene: 11. CDR3 sequence (DNA): TGTGCCAGCAGCTTAGGGGTGATGGGACAGGGGCAACATGGCTACACCTTC. This translates into CASSLGVMGQGQHGYTF.

The chain uses TRBV6-5 and TRBJ1-5, with 9 bases fitting TRBD1. The CDR3 loop spans 14 amino acids. The V gene's germline CDR1 is MNHEY and CDR2 SVGAGI. Trimming cost V 10 bases and J 1 base; bases outside gene matches: 5. This CDR3 is CATIDRGSNQPQHF. The CDR3 nucleotides read TGTGCCACCATCGACAGGGGGAGCAATCAGCCCCAGCATTTT.

The chain uses TRBV3-1 (or the pseudogene TRBV3-2) and TRBJ2-5, with a possible D match to TRBD2 (6 bases). The germline V and J ends were trimmed by 3 bases and 5 bases, with 19 bases remaining between them. This CDR3 comprises 16 residues. CDR1 and CDR2 from the germline V gene are LGHDT and YNNKEL (reference sequence). DNA for the CDR3: TGTGCCAGCAGCCACGGGAGTAAGGCTATCCGGGAGACCCAGTACTTC. Residues: CASSHGSKAIRETQYF.

This clone was seen just once. This chain connects TRBV10-3 to TRBJ2-5; 9 positions agree with TRBD2. V dropped 6 bases and J dropped 5; count of bases not matched to a gene: 7. Germline V gene sequence: CDR1 ENHRY, CDR2 SYGVKD. This CDR3 is built from 14 residues. CDR3 bases: TGTGCCATCAGGGGTAGCGGGAGTCTCGAGACCCAGTACTTC. Translation gives CAIRGSGSLETQYF.

The rearrangement joins TRBV3-1 (or the pseudogene TRBV3-2) to TRBJ1-4; maybe TRBD1 (5 bases). V was clipped by 5 bases and J by 3 bases, with 13 bases between them. The CDR3 length is 15 residues. The V gene's germline CDR1 is LGHDT and CDR2 YNNKEL (reference sequence). Here the CDR3 reads CASSFLGGSNEKLFF. CDR3 in DNA: TGTGCCAGCAGCTTCCTGGGGGGTTCTAATGAAAAACTGTTTTTT.

The chain is built from TRBV27 and TRBJ1-1; no clear D. The length of the CDR3 is 13 residues. V lost 4 bases and J 4 bases, leaving 10 bases between the germline ends. CDR1 and CDR2 from the germline V gene are MNHEY and SMNVEV (reference sequence). The CDR3 reads CASSWAGPTEAFF. Written as DNA, the CDR3 is TGTGCCAGCAGTTGGGCAGGTCCCACTGAAGCTTTCTTT.

The chain joins TRBV7-9 to TRBJ2-2, with D possibly being TRBD1 (6 bases). CDR3 length equals 14 residues. Germline values: CDR1 SEHNR, CDR2 FQNEAQ (reference sequence). Between the trimmed V and J ends, which lost 3 bases and 6 bases, there was a span of 11 bases. Here the CDR3 reads CASSFGGPPGELFF. The CDR3 DNA reads as TGTGCCAGCAGCTTTGGGGGCCCCCCCGGGGAGCTGTTTTTT.

This clone was seen once. The chain carries TRBV2 and TRBJ1-2; 8 bases align to TRBD1. Germline-derived CDR1 and CDR2 are SNHLY and FYNNEI. The J segment lost 1 base and the V segment lost 6 bases, leaving 13 bases of the junction unmatched. CDR3 size: 17 residues. CDR3 residues: CASRVGQGLTLNYGYTF. DNA of the CDR3: TGTGCCAGCAGGGTAGGACAGGGCCTTACCCTTAACTATGGCTACACCTTC.